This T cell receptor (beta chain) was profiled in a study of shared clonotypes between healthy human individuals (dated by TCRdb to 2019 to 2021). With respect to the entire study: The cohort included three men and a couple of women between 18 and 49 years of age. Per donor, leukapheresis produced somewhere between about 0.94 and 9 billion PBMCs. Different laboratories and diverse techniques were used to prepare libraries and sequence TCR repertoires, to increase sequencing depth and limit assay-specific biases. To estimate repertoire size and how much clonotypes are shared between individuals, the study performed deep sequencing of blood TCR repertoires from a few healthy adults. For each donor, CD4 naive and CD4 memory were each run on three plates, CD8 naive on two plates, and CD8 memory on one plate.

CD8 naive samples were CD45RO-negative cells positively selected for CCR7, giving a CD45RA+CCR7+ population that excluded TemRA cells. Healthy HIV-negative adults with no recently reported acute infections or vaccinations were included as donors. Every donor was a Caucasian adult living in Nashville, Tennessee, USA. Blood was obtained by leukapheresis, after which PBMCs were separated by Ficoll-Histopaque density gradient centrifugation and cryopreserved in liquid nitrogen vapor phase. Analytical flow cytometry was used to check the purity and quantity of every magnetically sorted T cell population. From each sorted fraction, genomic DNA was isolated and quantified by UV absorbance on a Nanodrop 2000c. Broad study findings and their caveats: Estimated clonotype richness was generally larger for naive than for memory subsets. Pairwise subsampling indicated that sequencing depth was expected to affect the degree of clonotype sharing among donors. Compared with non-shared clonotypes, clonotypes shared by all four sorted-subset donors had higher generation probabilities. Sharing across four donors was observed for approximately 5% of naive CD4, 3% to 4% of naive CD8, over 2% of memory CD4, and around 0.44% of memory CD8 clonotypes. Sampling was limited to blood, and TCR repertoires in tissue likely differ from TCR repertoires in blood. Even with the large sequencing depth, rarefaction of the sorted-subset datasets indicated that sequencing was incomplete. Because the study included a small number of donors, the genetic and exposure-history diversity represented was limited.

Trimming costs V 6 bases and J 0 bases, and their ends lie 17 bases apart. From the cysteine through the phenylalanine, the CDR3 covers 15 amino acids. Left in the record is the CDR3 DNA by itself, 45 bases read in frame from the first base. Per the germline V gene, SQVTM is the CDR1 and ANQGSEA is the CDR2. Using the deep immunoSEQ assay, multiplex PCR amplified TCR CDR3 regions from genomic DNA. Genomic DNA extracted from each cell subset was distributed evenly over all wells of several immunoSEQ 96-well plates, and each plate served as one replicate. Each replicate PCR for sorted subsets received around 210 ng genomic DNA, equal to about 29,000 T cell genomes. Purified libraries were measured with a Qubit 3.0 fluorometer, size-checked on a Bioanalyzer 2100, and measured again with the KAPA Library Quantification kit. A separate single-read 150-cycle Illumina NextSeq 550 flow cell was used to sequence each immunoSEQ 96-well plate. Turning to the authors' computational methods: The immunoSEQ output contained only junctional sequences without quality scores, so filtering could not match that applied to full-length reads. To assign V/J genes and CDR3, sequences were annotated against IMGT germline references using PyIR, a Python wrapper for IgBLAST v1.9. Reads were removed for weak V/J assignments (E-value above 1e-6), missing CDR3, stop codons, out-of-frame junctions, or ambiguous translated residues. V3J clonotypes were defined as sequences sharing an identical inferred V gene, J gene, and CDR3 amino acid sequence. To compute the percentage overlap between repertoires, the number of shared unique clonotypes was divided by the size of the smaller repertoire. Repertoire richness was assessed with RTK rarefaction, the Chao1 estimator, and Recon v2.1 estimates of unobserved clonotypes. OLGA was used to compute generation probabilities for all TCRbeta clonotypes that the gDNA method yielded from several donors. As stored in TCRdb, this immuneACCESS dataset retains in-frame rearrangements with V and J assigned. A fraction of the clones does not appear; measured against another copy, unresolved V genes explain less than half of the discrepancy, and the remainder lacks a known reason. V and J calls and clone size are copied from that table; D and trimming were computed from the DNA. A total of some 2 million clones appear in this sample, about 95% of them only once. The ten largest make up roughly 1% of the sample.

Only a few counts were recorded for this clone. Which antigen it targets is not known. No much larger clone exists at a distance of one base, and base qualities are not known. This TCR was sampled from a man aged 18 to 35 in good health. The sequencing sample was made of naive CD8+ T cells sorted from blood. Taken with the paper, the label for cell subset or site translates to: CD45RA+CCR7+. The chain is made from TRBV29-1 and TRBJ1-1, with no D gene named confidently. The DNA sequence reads TGCAGCGTCCACGATCCGGGCAGCATGAACACTGAAGCTTTCTTT. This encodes CSVHDPGSMNTEAFF.